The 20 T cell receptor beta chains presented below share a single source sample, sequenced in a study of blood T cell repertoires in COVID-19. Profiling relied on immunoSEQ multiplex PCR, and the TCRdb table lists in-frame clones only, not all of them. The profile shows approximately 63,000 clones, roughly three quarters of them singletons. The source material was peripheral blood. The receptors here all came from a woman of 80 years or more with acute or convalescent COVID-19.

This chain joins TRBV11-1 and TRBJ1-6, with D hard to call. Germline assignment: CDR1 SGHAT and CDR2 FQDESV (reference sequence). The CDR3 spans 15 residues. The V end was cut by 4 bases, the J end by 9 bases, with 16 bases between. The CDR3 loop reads CASSSRNARSSPLHF. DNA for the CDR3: TGTGCCAGCAGCTCGCGTAACGCACGGAGTTCACCCCTCCACTTT.

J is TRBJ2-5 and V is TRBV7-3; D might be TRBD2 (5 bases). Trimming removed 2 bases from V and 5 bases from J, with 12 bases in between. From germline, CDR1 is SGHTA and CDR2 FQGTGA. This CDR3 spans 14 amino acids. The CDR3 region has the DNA TGTGCCAGCAGCTTAGCCCCGGGATCGGAGACCCAGTACTTC. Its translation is CASSLAPGSETQYF.

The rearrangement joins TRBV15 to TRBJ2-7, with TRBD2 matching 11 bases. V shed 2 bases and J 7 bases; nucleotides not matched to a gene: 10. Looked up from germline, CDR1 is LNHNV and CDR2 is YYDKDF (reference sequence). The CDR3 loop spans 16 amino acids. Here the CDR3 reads CATSRRRLAGHHEQYF. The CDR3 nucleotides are TGTGCCACCAGCAGACGTCGACTAGCGGGACATCATGAGCAGTACTTC.

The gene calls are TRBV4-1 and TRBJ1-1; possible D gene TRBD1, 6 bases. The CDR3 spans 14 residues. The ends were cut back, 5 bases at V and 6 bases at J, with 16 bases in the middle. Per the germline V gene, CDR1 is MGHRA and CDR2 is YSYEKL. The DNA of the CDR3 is TGCGCCAGCAGCACCGGGACAAGGTGGGCTGAAGCTTTCTTT. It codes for CASSTGTRWAEAFF.

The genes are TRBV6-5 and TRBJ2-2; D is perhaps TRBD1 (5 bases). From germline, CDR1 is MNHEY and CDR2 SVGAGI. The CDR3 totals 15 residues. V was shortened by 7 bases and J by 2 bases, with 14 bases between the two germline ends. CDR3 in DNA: TGTGCCAGCATTGGGGCTATGGGTAACACCGGGGAGCTGTTTTTT. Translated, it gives CASIGAMGNTGELFF.

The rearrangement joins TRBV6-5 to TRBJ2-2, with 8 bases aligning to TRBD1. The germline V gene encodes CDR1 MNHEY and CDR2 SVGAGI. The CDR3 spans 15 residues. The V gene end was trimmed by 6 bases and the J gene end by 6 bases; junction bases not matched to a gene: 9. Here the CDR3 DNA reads TGTGCCAGCAGGGCAGGGGGCATCCAAGCCGGGGAGCTGTTTTTT. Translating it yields CASRAGGIQAGELFF.

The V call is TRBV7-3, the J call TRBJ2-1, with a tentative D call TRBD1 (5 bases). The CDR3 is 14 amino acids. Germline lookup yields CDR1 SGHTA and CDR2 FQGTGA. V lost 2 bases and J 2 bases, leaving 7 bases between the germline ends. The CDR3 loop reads CASSLSGPYNEQFF. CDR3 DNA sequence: TGTGCCAGCAGCTTATCAGGGCCCTACAATGAGCAGTTCTTC.

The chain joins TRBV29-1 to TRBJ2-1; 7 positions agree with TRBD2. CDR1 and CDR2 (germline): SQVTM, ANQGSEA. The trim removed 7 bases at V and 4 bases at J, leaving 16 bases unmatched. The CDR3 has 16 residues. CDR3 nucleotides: TGCAGCGCCCACCGGGCAGGGCGGGAGCTATACAATGAGCAGTTCTTC. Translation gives CSAHRAGRELYNEQFF.

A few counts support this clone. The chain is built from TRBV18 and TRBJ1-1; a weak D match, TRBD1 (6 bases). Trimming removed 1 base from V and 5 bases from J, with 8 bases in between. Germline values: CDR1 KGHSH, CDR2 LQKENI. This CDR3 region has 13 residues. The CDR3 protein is CASSPLQGTEAFF. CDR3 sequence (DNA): TGTGCCAGCTCACCACTACAGGGAACTGAAGCTTTCTTT. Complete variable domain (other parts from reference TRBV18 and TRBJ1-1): NAGVMQNPRHLVRRRGQEARLRCSPMKGHSHVYWYRQLPEEGLKFMVYLQKENIIDESGMPKERFSAEFPKEGPSILRIQQVVRGDSAAYFCASSPLQGTEAFFGQGTRLTVV.

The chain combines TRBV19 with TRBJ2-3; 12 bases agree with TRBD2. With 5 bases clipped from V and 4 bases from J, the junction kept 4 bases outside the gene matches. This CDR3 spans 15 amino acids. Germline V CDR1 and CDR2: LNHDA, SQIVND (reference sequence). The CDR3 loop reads CASSPGLAGSDTQYF. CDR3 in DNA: TGTGCCAGTAGTCCCGGACTAGCGGGGTCAGATACGCAGTATTTT.

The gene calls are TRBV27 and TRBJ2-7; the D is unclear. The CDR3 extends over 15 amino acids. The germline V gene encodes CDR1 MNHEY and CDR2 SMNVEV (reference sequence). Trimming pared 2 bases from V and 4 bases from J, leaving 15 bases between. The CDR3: CASSLNAVRVYEQYF. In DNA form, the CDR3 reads TGTGCCAGCAGTTTAAACGCGGTCCGGGTTTACGAGCAGTACTTC.

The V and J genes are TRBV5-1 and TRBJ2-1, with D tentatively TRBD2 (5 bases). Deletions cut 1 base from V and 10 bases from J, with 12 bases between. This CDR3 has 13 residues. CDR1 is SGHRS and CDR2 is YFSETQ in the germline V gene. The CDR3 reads CASSLITGEEQFF. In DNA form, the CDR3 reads TGCGCCAGCAGCTTGATTACCGGGGAAGAGCAGTTCTTC.

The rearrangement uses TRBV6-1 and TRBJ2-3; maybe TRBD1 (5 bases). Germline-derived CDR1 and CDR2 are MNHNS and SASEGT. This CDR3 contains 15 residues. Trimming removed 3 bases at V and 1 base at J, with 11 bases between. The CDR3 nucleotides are TGTGCCAGCAGTGATACAGGCCCCGGCACAGATACGCAGTATTTT. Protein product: CASSDTGPGTDTQYF.

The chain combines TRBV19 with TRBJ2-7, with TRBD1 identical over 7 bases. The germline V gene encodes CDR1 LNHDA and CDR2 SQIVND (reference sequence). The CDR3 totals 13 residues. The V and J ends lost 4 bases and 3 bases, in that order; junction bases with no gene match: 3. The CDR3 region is CASSRDRDYEQYF. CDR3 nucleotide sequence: TGTGCCAGTAGTAGGGACAGAGACTACGAGCAGTACTTC.

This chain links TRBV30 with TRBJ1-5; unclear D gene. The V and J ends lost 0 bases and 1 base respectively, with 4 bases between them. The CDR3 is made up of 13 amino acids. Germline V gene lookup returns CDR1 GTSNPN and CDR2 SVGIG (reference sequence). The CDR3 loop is CAWSVQSNQPQHF. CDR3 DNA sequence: TGTGCCTGGAGTGTGCAGAGCAATCAGCCCCAGCATTTT.

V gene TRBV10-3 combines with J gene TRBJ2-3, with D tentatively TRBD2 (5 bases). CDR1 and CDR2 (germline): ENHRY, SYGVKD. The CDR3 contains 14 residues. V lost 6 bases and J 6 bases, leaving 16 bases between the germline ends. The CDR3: CAISKSGGVDTQYF. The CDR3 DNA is TGTGCCATCAGCAAGAGCGGTGGTGTGGATACGCAGTATTTT.

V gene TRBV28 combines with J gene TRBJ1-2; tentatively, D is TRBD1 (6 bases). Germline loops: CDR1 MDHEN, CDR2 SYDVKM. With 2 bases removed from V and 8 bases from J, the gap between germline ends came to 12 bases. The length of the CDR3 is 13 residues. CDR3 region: CASSLTGGEGYTF. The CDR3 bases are TGTGCCAGCAGTTTAACGGGGGGCGAGGGCTACACCTTC.

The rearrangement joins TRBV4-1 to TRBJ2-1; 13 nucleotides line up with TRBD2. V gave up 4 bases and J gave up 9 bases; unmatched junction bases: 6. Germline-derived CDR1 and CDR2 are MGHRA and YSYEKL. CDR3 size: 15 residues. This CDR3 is CASSPGTSGIREQFF. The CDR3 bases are TGCGCCAGCAGCCCCGGGACTAGCGGGATACGTGAGCAGTTCTTC.

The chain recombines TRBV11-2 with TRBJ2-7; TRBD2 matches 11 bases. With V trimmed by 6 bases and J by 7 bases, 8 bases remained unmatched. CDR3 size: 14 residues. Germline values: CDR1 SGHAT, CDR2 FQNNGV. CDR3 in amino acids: CASSWTSGPGEQYF. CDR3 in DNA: TGTGCCAGCAGTTGGACTAGCGGGCCTGGGGAGCAGTACTTC.

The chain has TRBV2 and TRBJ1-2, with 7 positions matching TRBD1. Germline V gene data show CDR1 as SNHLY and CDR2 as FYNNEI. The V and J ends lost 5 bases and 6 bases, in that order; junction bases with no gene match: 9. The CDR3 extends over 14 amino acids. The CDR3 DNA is TGTGCCAGCAGTAGACAGGGAGGTAGCGATGGCTACACCTTC. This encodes CASSRQGGSDGYTF.